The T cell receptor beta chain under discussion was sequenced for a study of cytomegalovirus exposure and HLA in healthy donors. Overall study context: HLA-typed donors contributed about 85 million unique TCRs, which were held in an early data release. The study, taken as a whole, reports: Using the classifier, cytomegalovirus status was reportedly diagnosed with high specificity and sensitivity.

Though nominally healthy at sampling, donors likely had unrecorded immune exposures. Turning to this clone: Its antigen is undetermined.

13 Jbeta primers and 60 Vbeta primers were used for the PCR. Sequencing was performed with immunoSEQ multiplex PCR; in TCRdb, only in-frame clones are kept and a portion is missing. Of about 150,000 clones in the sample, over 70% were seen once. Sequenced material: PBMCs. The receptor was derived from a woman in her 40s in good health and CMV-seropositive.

The CDR3 protein is CASSFPWADSNQPQHF. The CDR3 region has the DNA TGTGCCAGCAGTTTTCCTTGGGCAGATAGCAATCAGCCCCAGCATTTT. This chain connects TRBV28 to TRBJ1-5; D unresolved. V lost 3 bases and J 0 bases, leaving 12 bases between the germline ends. The CDR3 loop spans 16 amino acids. Per germline, CDR1 MDHEN and CDR2 SYDVKM.